The following is a TCR beta chain sequence with its context. Methods used by the authors: Reference gene primer amplification gave nucleated cell count estimates. TCRdb keeps only in-frame clones here, not all; method: immunoSEQ multiplex PCR. V, J and clone size are taken as reported in that table, and D and trimming were inferred from the DNA itself. The sample holds 300,000 to 450,000 clones, 75% to 90% seen once. The source of the sample is a study of blood T cell repertoires in COVID-19. Study-level background: Sites in the United States, Italy and Spain provided acute and convalescent COVID-19 samples. Sources were T cells, B-cell-depleted T cells, or PBMCs; the material itself was cDNA or gDNA.

The CDR3 runs 13 residues. The germline V gene has CDR1 MRHNA and CDR2 SNTAGT. Trimming pared 3 bases from V and 3 bases from J, leaving 6 bases between. This TCR came from a woman under 30 with acute or convalescent COVID-19. The sample was peripheral blood. The rearrangement uses TRBV6-4 and TRBJ2-1, with D uncertain. The chain's CDR3 is CASSESNYNEQFF. CDR3 DNA: TGTGCCAGCAGTGAGTCAAACTACAATGAGCAGTTCTTC.